There are a few counts of the clone carrying this T cell receptor beta chain. The data are from a study of regulatory T cells in long-lasting Graves disease. CDR3 length: 15 residues. Trimming took 3 bases from V and 0 from J, leaving 11 bases between them. CDR1 and CDR2 from the germline V gene are SQVTM and ANQGSEA. Time point: newly diagnosed GD, antithyroid drugs for less than 3 months. PBMCs provided the RNA from which the TCR library was made. Arm-PCR of CDR3 regions and iRepertoire HTBI primers were used to build TCR beta libraries. Via MiXCR, TCRdb re-called the multiplex PCR reads, giving one row per CDR3 protein. The repertoire consists of about 560,000 distinct CDR3 sequences, with roughly 15% occurring once and the leading ten covering more than 10%. These data were likewise used in another study, on T cells in Graves' hyperthyroidism and ophthalmopathy.

The input for sequencing was peripheral blood mononuclear cells (PBMCs), taken at new diagnosis, from a patient treated with antithyroid drugs. The V and J genes are TRBV29-1 and TRBJ2-2, with D possibly TRBD1 on 6 matching bases. This clonotype originated in a man between 18 and 35 years old with Graves disease. The CDR3 region has the DNA TGCAGCGTTGATGTTGGGGGCGCGAACACCGGGGAGCTGTTTTTT. It encodes CSVDVGGANTGELFF.